These 15 T cell receptor beta chains originate from one sample sequenced in a study of vaccination and CD4 T cells after COVID-19. Oncomine TCR Beta short-read sequencing was applied to DNA from cultured CD4+ T cells. MiXCR was run by TCRdb on the PCR reads, yielding one entry per CDR3 protein. Of 11,000 to 15,000 distinct CDR3 sequences listed, approximately 64% are singletons. Antigens for these TCRs are unknown. Stated treatment: approximately nine-day PBMC culture with coronavirus spike peptide pools or control peptides (ViraFEST assay). Material for sequencing was CD4+ T cells from blood, cultured in vitro. All receptors come from a human donor who had recovered from COVID-19.

The chain links TRBV6-2 or TRBV6-3 to TRBJ1-5, with D tentatively TRBD1 (5 bases). V was clipped by 2 bases and J by 9 bases, with 11 bases between them. This CDR3 comprises 13 residues. The germline CDR1 and CDR2 sequences are MNHEY and SVGEGT. CDR3 DNA sequence: TGTGCCAGCAGTTACGGGGCGGCTTTGCCCCAGCATTTT. This gives the protein CASSYGAALPQHF.

This chain connects TRBV7-6 to TRBJ2-3; 8 nucleotides agree with TRBD2. With 1 base clipped from V and 0 bases from J, the junction kept 3 bases outside the gene matches. The CDR3 is made up of 16 amino acids. The V gene's germline CDR1 is SGHVS and CDR2 FNYEAQ. CDR3 protein: CASSLVGGRSTDTQYF. The CDR3 DNA reads TGTGCCAGCAGCTTAGTGGGCGGGAGGAGCACAGATACGCAGTATTTT. The full variable domain, with the rest looked up from reference TRBV7-6 and TRBJ2-3, is GAGVSQSPRYKVTKRGQDVALRCDPISGHVSLYWYRQALGQGPEFLTYFNYEAQQDKSGLPNDRFSAERPEGSISTLTIQRTEQRDSAMYRCASSLVGGRSTDTQYFGPGTRLTVL.

CDR3 sequence: CASRGHLNQETQYF. The DNA of the CDR3 is TGTGCCAGCAGAGGGCATCTGAACCAAGAGACCCAGTACTTC. The V and J genes are TRBV28 and TRBJ2-5; D uncertain. Trimming took off 6 bases at V and 0 bases at J, with 11 bases between the two ends. This CDR3 spans 14 amino acids. CDR1 is MDHEN and CDR2 is SYDVKM in the germline V gene.

The chain's CDR3 is CASSSKGLAGETQYF. The CDR3 bases are TGTGCCAGCAGCTCAAAGGGACTAGCGGGAGAGACCCAGTACTTC. The chain carries TRBV11-2 and TRBJ2-5, with 12 positions matching TRBD2. This CDR3 region has 15 residues. From germline, CDR1 is SGHAT and CDR2 FQNNGV. V shed 4 bases and J 4 bases; nucleotides not matched to a gene: 4.

The chain couples TRBV15 to TRBJ1-4, with D tentatively TRBD1 (6 bases). Germline loops: CDR1 LNHNV, CDR2 YYDKDF (reference sequence). CDR3 length: 18 residues. V lost 1 base to trimming and J lost 0 bases, with 15 bases between them. Here the CDR3 reads CATSRGFRGSATNEKLFF. The CDR3 DNA reads as TGTGCCACCAGCAGAGGATTCAGGGGTTCCGCAACTAATGAAAAACTGTTTTTT.

The chain combines TRBV20-1 with TRBJ2-7, with TRBD2 as a possible D gene (6 bases). The CDR3 has 21 amino acids. Deletions cut 3 bases from V and 0 bases from J, with 33 bases between. Germline CDR1 is DFQATT and CDR2 is SNEGSKA (reference sequence). The CDR3 nucleotides read TGCAGTGCTAGGCGTTTCGGTGTCGAGCGGGCAAACCCGCTGGCCTCCTACGAGCAGTACTTC. Translation gives CSARRFGVERANPLASYEQYF.

The V call is TRBV20-1, the J call TRBJ1-5, with D possibly matching TRBD1 (6 bases). CDR3 length: 14 amino acids. The V end was cut by 2 bases, the J end by 7 bases, with 15 bases between. Germline lookup yields CDR1 DFQATT and CDR2 SNEGSKA (reference sequence). In DNA form, the CDR3 reads TGCAGTGCTAGATCGTCGCGGGGGCTACAGCCCCAGCATTTT. It encodes CSARSSRGLQPQHF.

This clonotype was seen only once. J is TRBJ1-1 and V is TRBV25-1; D perhaps matches TRBD1 (5 bases). Deletions cut 0 bases from V and 4 bases from J, with 9 bases between. Germline V gene lookup returns CDR1 MGHDK and CDR2 SYGVNS. CDR3 length: 14 amino acids. The CDR3 nucleotides read TGTGCCAGCAGTGAATATGGGGGATTCACTGAAGCTTTCTTT. Its protein product is CASSEYGGFTEAFF.

This clonotype was counted between two and nine times. The chain employs TRBV15 and TRBJ1-5, with 8 bases aligning to TRBD1. The germline gives CDR1 LNHNV, CDR2 YYDKDF (reference sequence). With 0 bases clipped from V and 6 bases from J, the junction kept 7 bases outside the gene matches. This CDR3 spans 16 amino acids. The CDR3 nucleotides read TGTGCCACCAGCAGAGATCCAGGACAGGGAGGTCAGCCCCAGCATTTT. Encoded protein: CATSRDPGQGGQPQHF.

This clonotype occurred a few times. The J gene is TRBJ2-7, the V gene TRBV20-1; D gene unclear. Looked up from germline, CDR1 is DFQATT and CDR2 is SNEGSKA (reference sequence). V lost 6 bases to trimming and J lost 7 bases, with 10 bases between them. The CDR3 has 10 amino acids. The CDR3: CSAQTREQYF. CDR3 DNA: TGCAGTGCGCAGACAAGGGAGCAGTACTTC.

The V and J genes are TRBV28 and TRBJ2-7; D is unclear. Germline-derived CDR1 and CDR2 are MDHEN and SYDVKM. Trimming left V 6 bases short and J 6 bases short, with 18 bases between. The CDR3 length is 14 residues. DNA for the CDR3: TGTGCCAGCAGATCCTCAAGAAACCCCTCCGAGCAGTACTTC. It yields the protein CASRSSRNPSEQYF.

The chain employs TRBV2 and TRBJ2-2; perhaps TRBD2 as D (5 bases). Trimming pared 8 bases from V and 6 bases from J, leaving 13 bases between. The germline V gene encodes CDR1 SNHLY and CDR2 FYNNEI. This CDR3 is built from 13 residues. CDR3 amino acids: CASSNGVAGELFF. CDR3 coding DNA: TGTGCCAGCTCAAACGGGGTAGCCGGGGAGCTGTTTTTT.

This clonotype was counted between two and nine times. The genes are TRBV20-1 and TRBJ2-7, with 9 bases lining up with TRBD2. The germline CDR1 and CDR2 sequences are DFQATT and SNEGSKA (reference sequence). V was pared by 3 bases and J by 0 bases, with 3 bases of the junction left unmatched. The CDR3 is 14 residues long. CDR3 region: CSARGLAVSYEQYF. DNA of the CDR3: TGCAGTGCTAGGGGACTAGCTGTCTCCTACGAGCAGTACTTC.

The J gene is TRBJ1-2, the V gene TRBV29-1, with D perhaps matching TRBD1 (5 bases). V was cut by 3 bases and J by 0 bases, with 11 bases left in between. Per germline, CDR1 SQVTM and CDR2 ANQGSEA. The CDR3 loop spans 14 amino acids. The CDR3 is CSVDIGHSNYGYTF. The CDR3 DNA sequence: TGCAGCGTTGATATAGGACACTCTAACTATGGCTACACCTTC.

This sequence joins TRBV12-3 or TRBV12-4 and TRBJ1-5; unclear D gene. The ends were cut back, 6 bases at V and 0 bases at J, with 15 bases in the middle. The CDR3 runs 16 residues. CDR3 coding DNA: TGTGCCAGCAGGGCCGGTTCCGGGAATAGCAATCAGCCCCAGCATTTT. It yields the protein CASRAGSGNSNQPQHF.